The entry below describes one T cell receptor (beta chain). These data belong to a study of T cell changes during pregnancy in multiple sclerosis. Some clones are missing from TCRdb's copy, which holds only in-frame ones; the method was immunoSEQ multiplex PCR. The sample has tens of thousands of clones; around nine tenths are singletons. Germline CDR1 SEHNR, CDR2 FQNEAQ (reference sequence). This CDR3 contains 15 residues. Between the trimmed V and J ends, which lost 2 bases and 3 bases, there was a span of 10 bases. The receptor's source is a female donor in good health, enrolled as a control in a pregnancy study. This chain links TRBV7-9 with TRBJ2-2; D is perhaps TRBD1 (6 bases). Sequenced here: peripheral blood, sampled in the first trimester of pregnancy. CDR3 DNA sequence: TGTGCCAGCAGCTTAATCGAGGGGGACACCGGGGAGCTGTTTTTT. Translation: CASSLIEGDTGELFF.